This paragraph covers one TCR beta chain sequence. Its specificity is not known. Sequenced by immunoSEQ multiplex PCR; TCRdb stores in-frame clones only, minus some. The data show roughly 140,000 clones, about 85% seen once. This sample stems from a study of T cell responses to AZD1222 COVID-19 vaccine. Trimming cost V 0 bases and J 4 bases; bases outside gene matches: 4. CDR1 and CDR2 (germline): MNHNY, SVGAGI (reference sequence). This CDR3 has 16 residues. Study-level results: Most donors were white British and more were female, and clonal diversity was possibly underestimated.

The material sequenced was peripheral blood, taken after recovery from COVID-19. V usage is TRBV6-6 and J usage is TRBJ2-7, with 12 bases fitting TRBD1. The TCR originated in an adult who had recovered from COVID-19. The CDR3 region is CASSYSGTGGWYEQYF. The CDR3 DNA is TGTGCCAGCAGTTACTCTGGGACAGGGGGCTGGTACGAGCAGTACTTC.